These 25 T cell receptor beta chains were all obtained from the same sample, sequenced in a study of cytomegalovirus exposure and HLA in healthy donors. Libraries were prepared by immunoSEQ multiplex PCR; TCRdb keeps only in-frame clonotypes and omits some of them. The repertoire includes some 49,000 clones, 92% of them detected once, and 1.4% sits in the top ten. Sequences were obtained from PBMCs. Every receptor here comes from a man in his late teens or twenties in good health and CMV-seronegative.

This chain joins TRBV5-1 and TRBJ2-2, with D uncertain. There are 13 residues in the CDR3. Deletions cut 0 bases from V and 6 bases from J, with 6 bases between. Germline CDR1 reads SGHRS; CDR2 reads YFSETQ. CDR3 loop: CASSLEAPGELFF. The CDR3 DNA is TGCGCCAGCAGCTTGGAAGCCCCCGGGGAGCTGTTTTTT. The full variable domain, completed using reference TRBV5-1 and TRBJ2-2, is KAGVTQTPRYLIKTRGQQVTLSCSPISGHRSVSWYQQTPGQGLQFLFEYFSETQRNKGNFPGRFSGRQFSNSRSEMNVSTLELGDSALYLCASSLEAPGELFFGEGSRLTVL.

The genes are TRBV30 and TRBJ1-2; the D gene is possibly TRBD1 (5 bases). The V end was cut by 3 bases, the J end by 8 bases, with 16 bases between. CDR1 is GTSNPN, CDR2 SVGIG, per germline (reference sequence). The CDR3 loop spans 13 amino acids. CDR3 bases: TGTGCCTGGAGCAGGGCCCCCTTGGCCGGCTACACCTTC. It specifies CAWSRAPLAGYTF. The full variable domain, rest sourced from reference TRBV30 and TRBJ1-2, is SQTIHQWPATLVQPVGSPLSLECTVEGTSNPNLYWYRQAAGRGLQLLFYSVGIGQISSEVPQNLSASRPQDRQFILSSKKLLLSDSGFYLCAWSRAPLAGYTFGSGTRLTVV.

V gene TRBV27 combines with J gene TRBJ1-1, with TRBD1 identical over 9 bases. The germline V gene has CDR1 MNHEY and CDR2 SMNVEV (reference sequence). This CDR3 has 13 amino acids. V was pared by 8 bases and J by 5 bases, with 6 bases of the junction left unmatched. As DNA, the CDR3 is TGTGCCAGCTCACAGGGGGCTCGGACTGAAGCTTTCTTT. Protein: CASSQGARTEAFF.

The gene calls are TRBV18 and TRBJ1-3; a weak D match, TRBD1 (6 bases). Trimming shortened V by 4 bases and J by 2 bases, and 15 bases separated the two germline ends. Germline values: CDR1 KGHSH, CDR2 LQKENI. The CDR3 contains 16 residues. The CDR3 spells CASSLATGTTGNTIYF. The DNA for the CDR3 is TGTGCCAGCTCACTCGCGACAGGAACCACTGGAAACACCATATATTTT. Filled out from reference TRBV18 and TRBJ1-3, the complete variable domain reads NAGVMQNPRHLVRRRGQEARLRCSPMKGHSHVYWYRQLPEEGLKFMVYLQKENIIDESGMPKERFSAEFPKEGPSILRIQQVVRGDSAAYFCASSLATGTTGNTIYFGEGSWLTVV.

The CDR3 DNA sequence: TGTGCCAGCAGTTCAACAGGGAACACCATATATTTT. Amino acids: CASSSTGNTIYF. The V call is TRBV6-1, the J call TRBJ1-3; weak D call: TRBD1 (6 bases). V was cut by 5 bases and J by 7 bases, with 9 bases left in between. This CDR3 is built from 12 residues. Germline assignment: CDR1 MNHNS and CDR2 SASEGT.

Notes on this clone: Mismatch with germline at one junction end may stem from a read error. The gene calls are TRBV7-7 and TRBJ2-5, with TRBD1 matching 9 bases. Germline V gives CDR1 SSHAT, CDR2 FNYEAQ (reference sequence). The CDR3 spans 15 residues. Here the CDR3 DNA reads TGTGCTAGCAGCTTAGGGACAGGGCGCCAAGAGACCCAGTACTTC. This encodes CASSLGTGRQETQYF.

This clone was observed once. This chain uses TRBV2 with TRBJ2-7; 7 nucleotides line up with TRBD1. Trimming at V came to 3 bases and at J to 6 bases, leaving 8 bases not matched to a gene. The V gene's germline CDR1 is SNHLY and CDR2 FYNNEI. CDR3 length equals 14 residues. The CDR3 coding sequence is TGTGCCAGCAGTGATACGTCAGGGGGTTCCGAGCAGTACTTC. Protein product: CASSDTSGGSEQYF.

The CDR3 nucleotides are TGTGCCAGCAGCGCCCGAACTATGAACACTGAAGCTTTCTTT. This gives the protein CASSARTMNTEAFF. This chain joins TRBV9 and TRBJ1-1; no firm D call. This CDR3 spans 14 amino acids. Trimming took 3 bases from V and 0 from J, leaving 9 bases between them. Germline V gene lookup returns CDR1 SGDLS and CDR2 YYNGEE.

The chain employs TRBV7-8 and TRBJ2-7; D may be TRBD1 (6 bases). The ends were cut back, 7 bases at V and 0 bases at J, with 19 bases in the middle. The germline V gene encodes CDR1 SGHVS and CDR2 FQNEAQ. The CDR3 runs 16 residues. CDR3 in amino acids: CASTHPRAGDSYEQYF. In DNA, the CDR3 is TGTGCCAGCACCCACCCCCGGGCAGGGGACTCCTACGAGCAGTACTTC.

The chain recombines TRBV11-3 with TRBJ2-7; D gene uncertain. CDR1 SGHNT and CDR2 YENEEA come from the germline V gene. The CDR3 extends over 13 amino acids. V dropped 0 bases and J dropped 3 bases, with 6 bases sitting between them. The CDR3 region is CASSLDRYYEQYF. The CDR3, as DNA: TGTGCCAGCAGCTTAGATCGGTACTACGAGCAGTACTTC.

V gene TRBV18 combines with J gene TRBJ1-1, with 8 bases that match TRBD1. Germline V gene data show CDR1 as KGHSH and CDR2 as LQKENI. There are 14 residues in the CDR3. Trimming took 4 bases from V and 1 from J; bases not matched to a gene: 2. CDR3 sequence (DNA): TGTGCCAGCTCACTACAGGGGGGGAACACTGAAGCTTTCTTT. It is translated as CASSLQGGNTEAFF.

The chain uses TRBV5-4 and TRBJ2-7; 8 bases fit TRBD1. The J segment lost 4 bases and the V segment lost 4 bases, leaving 10 bases of the junction unmatched. Germline lookup yields CDR1 SGHNT and CDR2 YYREEE (reference sequence). The CDR3 extends over 15 amino acids. CDR3 nucleotide sequence: TGTGCCAGCAGCCCCAGTACAGGGGGTGAGTACGAGCAGTACTTC. This sequence encodes CASSPSTGGEYEQYF.

The CDR3 spells CASSLVGPERGYTF. The CDR3 bases are TGCGCCAGCAGCTTGGTGGGCCCCGAGAGAGGCTACACCTTC. This rearrangement joins TRBV5-1 to TRBJ1-2; D not resolved. This CDR3 spans 14 amino acids. The V and J ends lost 0 bases and 8 bases respectively, with 14 bases between them. CDR1 and CDR2 (germline): SGHRS, YFSETQ.

The chain has TRBV6-5 and TRBJ2-7; 8 positions match TRBD1. V shed 6 bases, J shed 5 bases, and the junction held 9 bases outside the gene matches. Germline loops: CDR1 MNHEY, CDR2 SVGAGI. The CDR3 contains 14 residues. Here the CDR3 reads CASSLGTGSHEQYF. In DNA form, the CDR3 reads TGTGCCAGCAGCCTCGGGACAGGTTCCCACGAGCAGTACTTC.

J is TRBJ1-1 and V is TRBV28; D remains ambiguous. The germline V gene has CDR1 MDHEN and CDR2 SYDVKM. The CDR3 loop spans 12 amino acids. V was clipped by 10 bases and J by 2 bases, with 11 bases between them. The CDR3: CATQVTNTEAFF. The DNA of the CDR3 is TGTGCCACCCAGGTAACCAACACTGAAGCTTTCTTT.

This chain links TRBV11-3 with TRBJ2-5; a weak D match, TRBD1 (5 bases). V was cut by 6 bases and J by 5 bases, with 16 bases left in between. Germline CDR1 reads SGHNT; CDR2 reads YENEEA. The CDR3 has 14 amino acids. The CDR3 loop is CASRGAPAPETQYF. In DNA, the CDR3 is TGTGCCAGCAGAGGGGCCCCCGCCCCGGAGACCCAGTACTTC.

This clone was detected once. The rearrangement uses TRBV9 and TRBJ2-3, with 13 bases that match TRBD2. V dropped 4 bases and J dropped 1; count of bases not matched to a gene: 9. The length of the CDR3 is 18 residues. Germline V lookup: CDR1 SGDLS, CDR2 YYNGEE. The CDR3 DNA reads as TGTGCCAGCAGCCGAACTAGCGGGAGGGGTCTGGGCACAGATACGCAGTATTTT. Residues: CASSRTSGRGLGTDTQYF.

This chain links TRBV6-1 with TRBJ2-7; TRBD1 matches 7 bases. Germline assignment: CDR1 MNHNS and CDR2 SASEGT. With 3 bases clipped from V and 0 bases from J, the junction kept 8 bases outside the gene matches. CDR3 length: 16 amino acids. The CDR3 loop is CASSDRGQFSSYEQYF. CDR3 DNA sequence: TGTGCCAGCAGTGACCGGGGACAGTTTAGCTCCTACGAGCAGTACTTC.

The V gene is TRBV9, the J gene TRBJ2-7, with 10 bases that match TRBD1. The CDR3 totals 14 residues. Trimming at V came to 4 bases and at J to 4 bases, leaving 5 bases not matched to a gene. Germline V lookup: CDR1 SGDLS, CDR2 YYNGEE. CDR3 in amino acids: CASSPTGGRYEQYF. In nucleotides, the CDR3 is TGTGCCAGCAGCCCGACAGGGGGCAGGTACGAGCAGTACTTC.

This chain joins TRBV5-4 and TRBJ2-7; D is unresolved. From germline, CDR1 is SGHNT and CDR2 YYREEE (reference sequence). The CDR3 runs 14 residues. The ends were cut back, 3 bases at V and 2 bases at J, with 12 bases in the middle. The chain's CDR3 is CASSSPQRTYEQYF. In DNA form, the CDR3 reads TGTGCCAGCAGCTCCCCACAGAGAACCTACGAGCAGTACTTC.

CDR3: CASTQGGQGQETQYF. The CDR3, as DNA: TGTGCCAGCACCCAAGGGGGTCAGGGGCAAGAGACCCAGTACTTC. The genes are TRBV6-6 and TRBJ2-5, with D possibly being TRBD1 (6 bases). The germline CDR1 and CDR2 sequences are MNHNY and SVGAGI (reference sequence). Between the trimmed V and J ends, which lost 7 bases and 2 bases, there was a span of 17 bases. The CDR3 sequence is 15 residues long.

This chain links TRBV9 with TRBJ2-5; D call uncertain. V was shortened by 0 bases and J by 5 bases, with 8 bases between the two germline ends. This CDR3 is 13 amino acids long. Germline CDR1 and CDR2: SGDLS and YYNGEE. The CDR3 is CASSVGAFETQYF. The CDR3 bases are TGTGCCAGCAGCGTAGGAGCGTTTGAGACCCAGTACTTC.

The V call is TRBV28, the J call TRBJ1-1; unclear D gene. The V gene lost 5 bases and the J gene lost 1 base, with 20 bases spanning the gap. The CDR3 is 17 residues long. Germline loops: CDR1 MDHEN, CDR2 SYDVKM. The CDR3 protein is CASSPPTGVGQNTEAFF. The DNA of the CDR3 is TGTGCCAGCAGTCCCCCGACCGGAGTCGGTCAGAACACTGAAGCTTTCTTT.

CDR3 region: CASSRRTDQETQYF. Here the CDR3 DNA reads TGTGCCAGCAGTCGTCGGACAGATCAAGAGACCCAGTACTTC. The V and J genes are TRBV7-9 and TRBJ2-5, with D perhaps matching TRBD1 (6 bases). V was trimmed by 6 bases and J by 2 bases, leaving 13 bases between them. This CDR3 is 14 amino acids long. Per the germline V gene, CDR1 is SEHNR and CDR2 is FQNEAQ (reference sequence). The entire variable domain, with the rest obtained from reference TRBV7-9 and TRBJ2-5, is as follows: DTGVSQNPRHKITKRGQNVTFRCDPISEHNRLYWYRQTLGQGPEFLTYFQNEAQLEKSRLLSDRFSAERPKGSFSTLEIQRTEQGDSAMYLCASSRRTDQETQYFGPGTRLLVL.

DNA of the CDR3: TGCGCCAGCAGCTTGACATCACGTAGCATGAACACTGAAGCTTTCTTT. The encoded protein is CASSLTSRSMNTEAFF. This sequence joins TRBV5-1 and TRBJ1-1, with D uncertain. From germline, CDR1 is SGHRS and CDR2 YFSETQ. This CDR3 spans 16 amino acids. Trimming stripped 1 base from V and 0 bases from J, with 13 bases between.